Below, 7 T cell receptor beta chains from the same sample are listed, as sequenced in a study of breast tumors, draining lymph nodes, adjacent tissues. The lymph nodes were axillary draining lymph nodes from breast cancer patients. TCRdb reanalysed the multiplex PCR reads using MiXCR and keeps one entry per CDR3 protein. The profile shows 150,000 to 200,000 distinct CDR3 sequences, 33% of them singletons. Sequenced: axillary lymph node tissue. These receptors came from a female donor with breast cancer. Some clones in this sample may be carry-over from other donors' samples.

The chain uses TRBV27 and TRBJ1-5, with 11 bases matching TRBD1. Per germline, CDR1 MNHEY and CDR2 SMNVEV (reference sequence). The ends lost 4 bases at V and 6 bases at J; junction bases unmatched: 11. CDR3 length: 17 residues. The CDR3 nucleotides are TGTGCCAGCAGTTCAAGGACAGGGGGCGCCCCCGGTCAGCCCCAGCATTTT. It codes for CASSSRTGGAPGQPQHF.

In the case of this clonotype: A much more abundant neighbour one base away suggests this may be a read error. The chain couples TRBV18 to TRBJ2-7; 8 bases align to TRBD1. This CDR3 is built from 15 residues. The germline V gene has CDR1 KGHSH and CDR2 LQKENI. Trimming at V came to 3 bases and at J to 5 bases, leaving 9 bases not matched to a gene. CDR3 nucleotides: TGTGCCAGCTCACCCGGACAGGGCATGTCCCACGAGCAGTACTTC. Its translation: CASSPGQGMSHEQYF.

The CDR3 protein is CASTPYDNYGYTF. The CDR3 nucleotides read TGTGCCAGCACTCCATATGATAACTATGGCTACACCTTC. The rearrangement joins TRBV6-2 or TRBV6-3 to TRBJ1-2, with D hard to call. Germline CDR1 is MNHEY and CDR2 is SVGEGT. Trimming removed 7 bases from V and 1 base from J, with 10 bases in between. CDR3 length: 13 residues.

Concerning this clonotype: A clone one base away is much larger, so this may be a read error. The chain is built from TRBV20-1 and TRBJ2-7; 8 nucleotides align to TRBD2. Unmatched junction bases numbered 12, after V lost 2 bases and J lost 0 bases. This CDR3 has 17 residues. Germline CDR1 is DFQATT and CDR2 is SNEGSKA (reference sequence). The DNA for the CDR3 is TGCAGTGCTAGACCTGGTCCAGCGGGGGCGACCTCCTACGAGCAGTACTTC. Residues: CSARPGPAGATSYEQYF.

This clonotype was counted at least ten times. The J gene is TRBJ2-7, the V gene TRBV18, with TRBD2 matching over 13 bases. The CDR3 totals 15 residues. Germline V gene lookup returns CDR1 KGHSH and CDR2 LQKENI. Trimming at V came to 8 bases and at J to 7 bases, leaving 11 bases not matched to a gene. The CDR3 here is CASRRPGLAGSEQYF. Here the CDR3 DNA reads TGTGCCAGCCGACGACCGGGACTAGCGGGGAGTGAGCAGTACTTC.

This clonotype was seen ten or more times. The chain employs TRBV6-5 and TRBJ1-2, with 9 bases fitting TRBD1. Germline CDR1 and CDR2: MNHEY and SVGAGI. V lost 0 bases to trimming and J lost 5 bases; unmatched junction nucleotides: 4. There are 15 residues in the CDR3. The CDR3 DNA reads TGTGCCAGCAGTTACTCCATAGGGACAGGGTATGGCTACACCTTC. Amino acid sequence: CASSYSIGTGYGYTF.

This clonotype has a count of ten or more. The chain couples TRBV9 to TRBJ1-3; D gene unclear. The V gene lost 3 bases and the J gene lost 0 bases, with 7 bases spanning the gap. The CDR3 extends over 14 amino acids. The V gene's germline CDR1 is SGDLS and CDR2 YYNGEE. The CDR3 loop is CASSGSSSGNTIYF. In nucleotides, the CDR3 is TGTGCCAGCAGCGGGAGTAGCTCTGGAAACACCATATATTTT. Complete variable domain (other parts from reference TRBV9 and TRBJ1-3): DSGVTQTPKHLITATGQRVTLRCSPRSGDLSVYWYQQSLDQGLQFLIQYYNGEERAKGNILERFSAQQFPDLHSELNLSSLELGDSALYFCASSGSSSGNTIYFGEGSWLTVV.